The rows below give T cell receptor beta chains drawn from one sample of a study of cytomegalovirus exposure and HLA in healthy donors. Profiling relied on immunoSEQ multiplex PCR, and the TCRdb table lists in-frame clones only, not all of them. The sample comprises about 120,000 clones, around 80% of which are singletons, and over 2% rests with the top ten. Sequenced: PBMCs. The receptor set was obtained from a man aged 25 to 40 in good health and CMV-seronegative. The CDR3 runs from the conserved cysteine through the conserved F or W. The order of the fields is J gene, V gene, CDR3 protein.

J gene: TRBJ2-3
V gene: TRBV19
CDR3 protein: CASSISGGDTQYF

J gene: TRBJ2-7
V gene: TRBV7-2
CDR3 protein: CASSLAGNGEQYF

J gene: TRBJ1-4
V gene: TRBV9
CDR3 protein: CASSVDRGREEKLFF

J gene: TRBJ2-7
V gene: TRBV7-9
CDR3 protein: CASSLALGDRALSYEQYF

J gene: TRBJ2-7
V gene: TRBV9
CDR3 protein: CASSVGGIAYEQYF

J gene: TRBJ1-5
V gene: TRBV27
CDR3 protein: CASSPKSGVGRLPQHF

J gene: TRBJ1-1
V gene: TRBV5-4
CDR3 protein: CASSLGGHMNTEAFF

J gene: TRBJ1-2
V gene: TRBV4-2
CDR3 protein: CASSPRTGELYGYTF

J gene: TRBJ1-5
V gene: TRBV5-1
CDR3 protein: CASSLGQYSNQPQHF

J gene: TRBJ1-1
V gene: TRBV6-1
CDR3 protein: CASSVRDRADTEAFF

J gene: TRBJ1-1
V gene: TRBV20-1
CDR3 protein: CSANGDTEAFF

J gene: TRBJ2-1
V gene: TRBV5-1
CDR3 protein: CASSLGLDNEQFF

J gene: TRBJ2-7
V gene: TRBV7-9
CDR3 protein: CASSLAGQGTYEQYF

J gene: TRBJ2-3
V gene: TRBV9
CDR3 protein: CASSGQLPGGDTQYF

J gene: TRBJ2-7
V gene: TRBV7-6
CDR3 protein: CASSQGGEQYF

J gene: TRBJ2-5
V gene: TRBV10-3
CDR3 protein: CAISDSLAGAQETQYF

J gene: TRBJ2-1
V gene: TRBV7-8
CDR3 protein: CASSAPGSGGPYNEQFF

J gene: TRBJ2-3
V gene: TRBV30
CDR3 protein: CAWTREVGTQYF

J gene: TRBJ2-7
V gene: TRBV28
CDR3 protein: CASSFNRGSGEQYF

J gene: TRBJ2-7
V gene: TRBV28
CDR3 protein: CASKIRSVGYEQYF

J gene: TRBJ1-6
V gene: TRBV7-9
CDR3 protein: CASSLSYPGYNSPLHF

J gene: NA
V gene: TRBV7-9
CDR3 protein: CASSQFSGDEQYF

J gene: TRBJ1-4
V gene: TRBV25-1
CDR3 protein: CASSPGTGKDEKLFF

J gene: TRBJ2-5
V gene: TRBV7-8
CDR3 protein: CASKDRGRPEETQYF

J gene: TRBJ1-2
V gene: TRBV28
CDR3 protein: CASSSTLDRVGNYGYTF

J gene: TRBJ2-5
V gene: TRBV27
CDR3 protein: CAISTGGQETQYF

J gene: TRBJ2-7
V gene: TRBV28
CDR3 protein: CASFGRDTLSPYEQYF

J gene: TRBJ2-4
V gene: TRBV7-8
CDR3 protein: CASSLWGTSGGENIQYF

J gene: TRBJ1-6
V gene: TRBV18
CDR3 protein: CASSSSGWWGEDNSPLHF

J gene: TRBJ2-4
V gene: TRBV4-1
CDR3 protein: CASRGSVGTPNLVAKNIQYF

J gene: TRBJ1-5
V gene: TRBV30
CDR3 protein: CAWGQGAINQPQHF

J gene: TRBJ1-5
V gene: TRBV5-6
CDR3 protein: CASSLGEGRPRGNQPQHF

J gene: NA
V gene: TRBV11-2
CDR3 protein: CASSPAGQLVTYEQYF

J gene: TRBJ2-2
V gene: TRBV19
CDR3 protein: CASSIAGVTGELFF

J gene: TRBJ1-5
V gene: TRBV7-9
CDR3 protein: CASSFQTGENQPQHF

J gene: TRBJ2-3
V gene: TRBV7-7
CDR3 protein: CASSPSGGKDTQYF

J gene: TRBJ1-4
V gene: TRBV7-8
CDR3 protein: CASRQDRGVEKLFF

J gene: TRBJ2-5
V gene: TRBV15
CDR3 protein: CATSRDGDYQETQYF

J gene: TRBJ2-3
V gene: TRBV5-1
CDR3 protein: CASSLWTGALDTQYF

J gene: TRBJ1-1
V gene: TRBV5-1
CDR3 protein: CASSLRGGDTEAFF

J gene: TRBJ2-7
V gene: TRBV28
CDR3 protein: CASNLRQGAGEQYF

J gene: TRBJ2-7
V gene: TRBV9
CDR3 protein: CASSVGFTLGYEQYF

J gene: NA
V gene: TRBV7-2
CDR3 protein: CASSLADRSYEQYF

J gene: TRBJ1-2
V gene: TRBV6-6
CDR3 protein: CASKDYRGSNYGYTF

J gene: TRBJ1-2
V gene: TRBV2
CDR3 protein: CASSEWSGDGGYTF

J gene: TRBJ1-1
V gene: TRBV4-2
CDR3 protein: CASSQDVTGETEAFF

J gene: TRBJ1-3
V gene: TRBV11-2
CDR3 protein: CASSYKEVYTIYF

J gene: TRBJ1-1
V gene: TRBV6-6
CDR3 protein: CASSYDRGPEAFF

J gene: TRBJ1-5
V gene: TRBV2
CDR3 protein: CASGVRDRNQPQHF

J gene: TRBJ2-7
V gene: TRBV10-1
CDR3 protein: CASSDPRRGGEQYF

J gene: TRBJ1-2
V gene: TRBV6-5
CDR3 protein: CASSYSAGLLSSYTF

J gene: TRBJ2-5
V gene: TRBV5-4
CDR3 protein: CASSLATGRARETQYF

J gene: TRBJ2-3
V gene: TRBV29-1
CDR3 protein: CSGGGLTDTQYF

J gene: TRBJ1-6
V gene: TRBV4-1
CDR3 protein: CASSQGQGVNSPLHF

J gene: TRBJ2-3
V gene: TRBV27
CDR3 protein: CATTKAGGPVDTQYF